These 8 T cell receptor beta chains were all obtained from the same sample, sequenced in a study of shared clonotypes between healthy human individuals. Assay: immunoSEQ multiplex PCR; the TCRdb copy retains only in-frame clones and omits some. The sample shows approximately 2.3 million clones, 85% to 95% of them seen only once. The sequencing input was naive CD4+ T cells from PBMCs. Noted subset: CD45RA+ positively selected. The receptors derive from a man between 18 and 29 years old in good health. Some clones in this sample may be carry-over from other donors' samples.

The rearrangement links TRBV6-1 to TRBJ2-7; 11 nucleotides agree with TRBD1. There are 18 residues in the CDR3. The V segment lost 4 bases and the J segment 3 bases; nucleotides outside the gene matches: 14. The germline V gene encodes CDR1 MNHNS and CDR2 SASEGT. CDR3 residues: CASSGGQGGARGNYEQYF. The CDR3 DNA is TGTGCCAGCAGTGGGGGACAGGGGGGAGCCAGGGGAAACTACGAGCAGTACTTC.

The V gene is TRBV9, the J gene TRBJ2-7, with TRBD2 identical over 9 bases. J was trimmed by 3 bases and V by 4 bases; bases with no gene match: 8. This CDR3 region has 15 residues. CDR1 is SGDLS and CDR2 is YYNGEE in the germline V gene. In DNA form, the CDR3 reads TGTGCCAGCAGCCTCGCGGGAGGGCCGTACTACGAGCAGTACTTC. Its translation: CASSLAGGPYYEQYF. Filled out from reference TRBV9 and TRBJ2-7, the complete variable domain reads DSGVTQTPKHLITATGQRVTLRCSPRSGDLSVYWYQQSLDQGLQFLIQYYNGEERAKGNILERFSAQQFPDLHSELNLSSLELGDSALYFCASSLAGGPYYEQYFGPGTRLTVT.

The chain couples TRBV2 to TRBJ1-4; 7 nucleotides match TRBD1. The V gene end was trimmed by 8 bases and the J gene end by 0 bases; junction bases not matched to a gene: 6. This CDR3 is built from 15 residues. Germline V lookup: CDR1 SNHLY, CDR2 FYNNEI. The CDR3 bases are TGTGCCAGCGCCGCAACAGGGGCAACTAATGAAAAACTGTTTTTT. This sequence encodes CASAATGATNEKLFF.

The chain recombines TRBV7-3 with TRBJ2-2, with D uncertain. Germline CDR1 and CDR2: SGHTA and FQGTGA. CDR3 length: 16 residues. Trimming took 0 bases from V and 5 from J, leaving 13 bases between them. CDR3 nucleotides: TGTGCCAGCAGCTTAACGGGCGCTATTTGGACCGGGGAGCTGTTTTTT. This translates into CASSLTGAIWTGELFF.

This clone has a single count. V gene TRBV7-3 combines with J gene TRBJ2-2, with D possibly being TRBD1 or TRBD2 (5 bases each). The V gene's germline CDR1 is SGHTA and CDR2 FQGTGA. Trimming removed 5 bases from V and 2 bases from J, with 15 bases in between. The CDR3 is made up of 16 amino acids. The CDR3 DNA reads as TGTGCCAGCAGCACACAACCGGGACCCAACACCGGGGAGCTGTTTTTT. Protein sequence: CASSTQPGPNTGELFF. Filled out from reference TRBV7-3 and TRBJ2-2, the complete variable domain reads GAGVSQTPSNKVTEKGKYVELRCDPISGHTALYWYRQSLGQGPEFLIYFQGTGAADDSGLPNDRFFAVRPEGSVSTLKIQRTERGDSAVYLCASSTQPGPNTGELFFGEGSRLTVL.

The chain couples TRBV7-2 to TRBJ2-3, with D possibly TRBD1 on 6 matching bases. The CDR3 is 16 residues long. CDR1 and CDR2 from the germline V gene are SGHTA and FQGNSA. V lost 4 bases and J 1 base, leaving 15 bases between the germline ends. CDR3 nucleotides: TGTGCCAGCAGCTCCCAGCCTAGACAGGGCACAGATACGCAGTATTTT. Translation: CASSSQPRQGTDTQYF.

This chain connects TRBV7-2 to TRBJ1-2; D possibly corresponds to TRBD1 (6 bases). V shed 6 bases and J shed 6 bases, with 14 bases lying between them. Germline V gene lookup returns CDR1 SGHTA and CDR2 FQGNSA. The CDR3 runs 13 residues. CDR3 region: CASSPTGQDGYTF. CDR3 sequence (DNA): TGTGCCAGCAGTCCTACAGGGCAGGATGGCTACACCTTC.

This chain uses TRBV9 with TRBJ1-1, with TRBD1 as a possible D gene (6 bases). The germline CDR1 and CDR2 sequences are SGDLS and YYNGEE. CDR3 length: 15 residues. Trimming took off 3 bases at V and 7 bases at J, with 19 bases between the two ends. The CDR3 is CASSASLGAPVEAFF. CDR3 sequence (DNA): TGTGCCAGCAGCGCCTCCTTGGGGGCCCCAGTTGAAGCTTTCTTT.